This T cell receptor beta chain is from a study of cytomegalovirus exposure and HLA in healthy donors. Overall study results and limits: Most of the TCR beta V segments (in an earlier analysis) were productive either about 87% or about 30% of the time.

The donors (healthy individuals) were bone marrow donors. It was with 60 Vbeta and 13 Jbeta primers that the PCR ran. Profiled with immunoSEQ multiplex PCR; TCRdb holds only in-frame clones, not every one. The data contain 100,000 to 150,000 clones, around 87% of them seen just once; the ten biggest clones take up 5.2%. This CDR3 comprises 17 residues. In germline, CDR1 is SGDLS, CDR2 YYNGEE. Germline trimming cut 4 bases from V and 5 bases from J; bases unmatched to any gene: 12. On this clone itself: Its specificity is not known.

The sequenced material came from PBMCs. This chain links TRBV9 with TRBJ2-1, with 10 positions matching TRBD2. This TCR was recovered from a young woman in good health and CMV-seronegative. The DNA for the CDR3 is TGTGCCAGCAGCTCCCTTCTAGCGGGAGAATTGAACAATGAGCAGTTCTTC. It translates to CASSSLLAGELNNEQFF.